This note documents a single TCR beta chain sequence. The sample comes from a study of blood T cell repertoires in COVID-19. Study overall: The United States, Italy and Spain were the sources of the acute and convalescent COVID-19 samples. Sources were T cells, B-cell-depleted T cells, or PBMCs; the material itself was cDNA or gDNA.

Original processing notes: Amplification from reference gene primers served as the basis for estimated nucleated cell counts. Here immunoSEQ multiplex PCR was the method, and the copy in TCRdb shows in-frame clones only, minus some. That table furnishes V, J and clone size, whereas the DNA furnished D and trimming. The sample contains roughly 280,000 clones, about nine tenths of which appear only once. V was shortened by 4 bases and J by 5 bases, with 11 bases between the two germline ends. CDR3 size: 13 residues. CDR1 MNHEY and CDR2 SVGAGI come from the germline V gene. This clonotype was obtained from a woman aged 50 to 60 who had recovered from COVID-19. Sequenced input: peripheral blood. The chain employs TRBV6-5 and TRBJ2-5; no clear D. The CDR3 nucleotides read TGTGCCAGCAGTTCCCCAGGTCAGGAGACCCAGTACTTC. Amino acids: CASSSPGQETQYF.